What follows are 20 T cell receptor beta chains derived from one specimen sequenced in a study of blood T cells in healthy people across ages. A second PCR, run for roughly 7 to 12 cycles, used a sample-barcoded 5' primer plus a J-beta primer mix. TCRdb called the 5' RACE reads again in MiXCR, with one record for every CDR3 protein. The table shows fewer than 1,000,000 distinct CDR3 sequences, with 46% occurring only once. The sample comprised blood. The receptors were gathered from a man aged 80 or over in good health.

V is TRBV6-1 and J is TRBJ2-2; D call uncertain. Germline loops: CDR1 MNHNS, CDR2 SASEGT. The CDR3 is made up of 17 amino acids. Trimming removed 6 bases at V and 2 bases at J, with 19 bases between. This CDR3 is CASRTYWETVNTGELFF. Written as DNA, the CDR3 is TGTGCCAGCAGGACCTATTGGGAAACAGTAAACACCGGGGAGCTGTTTTTT.

About this clonotype itself: A much larger clone sits a single nucleotide away, making a read error possible. The rearrangement joins TRBV29-1 to TRBJ2-1, with D hard to call. Looked up from germline, CDR1 is SQVTM and CDR2 is ANQGSEA. This CDR3 has 15 residues. Deletions cut 5 bases from V and 3 bases from J, with 17 bases between. Here the CDR3 reads CSVTVGLTDYNEQFF. CDR3 bases: TGCAGCGTTACTGTGGGGTTGACGGACTACAATGAGCAGTTCTTC.

This clonotype was counted only a few times. This chain uses TRBV14 with TRBJ2-1; 8 nucleotides line up with TRBD2. Trimming removed 1 base from V and 8 bases from J; junction bases left unmatched: 10. Germline V CDR1 and CDR2: SGHDN, FVKESK. The CDR3 extends over 16 amino acids. CDR3 coding DNA: TGTGCCAGCAGCCAAGCAGGGGTAGCGGGACGGGATGAGCAGTTCTTC. Translation: CASSQAGVAGRDEQFF.

A few counts support this clonotype. The chain links TRBV6-1 to TRBJ2-7; unclear D gene. V was trimmed by 1 base and J by 4 bases, leaving 11 bases between them. Germline V gene lookup returns CDR1 MNHNS and CDR2 SASEGT. The CDR3 length is 14 residues. CDR3 protein: CASSEEFPTYEQYF. CDR3 nucleotides: TGTGCCAGCAGTGAAGAATTCCCGACATACGAGCAGTACTTC.

Only one count was recorded for this clonotype. The chain combines TRBV29-1 with TRBJ1-1; no reliable D call. Germline V gene data show CDR1 as SQVTM and CDR2 as ANQGSEA. The length of the CDR3 is 14 residues. V lost 6 bases, J lost 3 bases, and 17 bases lay in between. The CDR3 is CSVQEGFGDTEAFF. CDR3 DNA: TGCAGCGTCCAAGAGGGTTTCGGGGACACTGAAGCTTTCTTT.

As to this clonotype: A much more abundant neighbour one base away suggests this may be a read error. J is TRBJ2-1 and V is TRBV29-1; 12 nucleotides agree with TRBD2. Trimming cost V 7 bases and J 13 bases; bases outside gene matches: 14. The CDR3 is made up of 14 amino acids. Germline V gene data show CDR1 as SQVTM and CDR2 as ANQGSEA. CDR3 DNA: TGCAGCGCTGGACTAGCGGGGACCCAAGAGACCCAGTTCTTC. Translation: CSAGLAGTQETQFF.

V usage is TRBV28 and J usage is TRBJ2-7; 9 bases line up with TRBD2. In germline, CDR1 is MDHEN, CDR2 SYDVKM. The CDR3 has 14 residues. V gave up 2 bases and J gave up 7 bases; unmatched junction bases: 6. This CDR3 reads CASSLPAGGREQYF. The CDR3 bases are TGTGCCAGCAGTTTACCGGCGGGAGGGCGGGAGCAGTACTTC.

This clonotype was seen once. Possible read error: a much larger clone is one base away. This rearrangement joins TRBV6-2 or TRBV6-3 to TRBJ2-7; 7 nucleotides agree with TRBD2. Germline V gives CDR1 MNHEY, CDR2 SVGEGT. V shed 8 bases, J shed 7 bases, and the junction held 14 bases outside the gene matches. The CDR3 consists of 14 residues. CDR3 sequence: CASDPGGVYNEQYF. In DNA, the CDR3 is TGTGCCAGCGATCCGGGGGGAGTGTACAATGAGCAGTACTTC.

The chain carries TRBV12-5 and TRBJ1-5, with unresolved D. The V end was cut by 2 bases, the J end by 2 bases, with 10 bases between. Germline CDR1 LGHNT, CDR2 FRNRAP. This CDR3 comprises 15 residues. The DNA of the CDR3 is TGTGCTAGTGGTTTGTGGATAGAGGGCAATCAGCCCCAGCATTTT. Amino acids: CASGLWIEGNQPQHF.

This clonotype was observed a handful of times. V gene TRBV7-9 combines with J gene TRBJ2-5; possibly TRBD1 for D (6 bases). This CDR3 region has 14 residues. Trimming removed 5 bases from V and 11 bases from J, with 21 bases in between. From germline, CDR1 is SEHNR and CDR2 FQNEAQ (reference sequence). CDR3 sequence (DNA): TGTGCCAGCAGCCCGGGACAAAACTTGGGTGAGCAGTACTTC. Its translation is CASSPGQNLGEQYF. Supplemented by reference TRBV7-9 and TRBJ2-5, the full variable domain reads DTGVSQNPRHKITKRGQNVTFRCDPISEHNRLYWYRQTLGQGPEFLTYFQNEAQLEKSRLLSDRFSAERPKGSFSTLEIQRTEQGDSAMYLCASSPGQNLGEQYFGPGTRLLVL.

This clonotype was observed once. The rearrangement uses TRBV30 and TRBJ1-4; D possibly corresponds to TRBD1 (6 bases). Trimming removed 2 bases from V and 8 bases from J, with 12 bases in between. In germline, CDR1 is GTSNPN, CDR2 SVGIG (reference sequence). CDR3 size: 13 residues. The DNA of the CDR3 is TGTGCCTGGAGTACTCAGGGGAGCGAAAAACTGTTTTTT. This codes for CAWSTQGSEKLFF. Filled out from reference TRBV30 and TRBJ1-4, the complete variable domain reads SQTIHQWPATLVQPVGSPLSLECTVEGTSNPNLYWYRQAAGRGLQLLFYSVGIGQISSEVPQNLSASRPQDRQFILSSKKLLLSDSGFYLCAWSTQGSEKLFFGSGTQLSVL.

The chain's CDR3 is CASSYKGENSPLHF. For the CDR3, the DNA is TGTGCCAGCAGTTACAAGGGGGAAAATTCACCCCTCCACTTT. The chain combines TRBV6-5 with TRBJ1-6; tentative D call: TRBD1 (6 bases). Germline lookup yields CDR1 MNHEY and CDR2 SVGAGI. The V gene lost 2 bases and the J gene lost 7 bases, with 9 bases spanning the gap. There are 14 residues in the CDR3.

In its sample, this clonotype was seen a few times. In DNA form, the CDR3 reads TGTGCCAGCAGCGACTTGGGCGGGAGATTTCTTTACAATGAGCAGTTCTTC. As protein: CASSDLGGRFLYNEQFF. This rearrangement joins TRBV11-3 to TRBJ2-1, with TRBD2 identical over 7 bases. The V gene end was trimmed by 5 bases and the J gene end by 4 bases; junction bases not matched to a gene: 14. Germline V gene lookup returns CDR1 SGHNT and CDR2 YENEEA. The CDR3 runs 17 residues.

The chain links TRBV5-1 to TRBJ2-3, with 14 nucleotides matching TRBD2. Per germline, CDR1 SGHRS and CDR2 YFSETQ. The CDR3 length is 19 residues. V dropped 5 bases and J dropped 2; count of bases not matched to a gene: 13. CDR3 sequence reads: CASSLQGTSGRGHTDTQYF. The CDR3 DNA reads as TGCGCCAGCAGTCTCCAGGGGACTAGCGGGAGAGGGCACACAGATACGCAGTATTTT.

The chain combines TRBV7-9 with TRBJ1-2; weak D call: TRBD1 (6 bases). This CDR3 has 14 residues. Trimming cost V 2 bases and J 8 bases, with 15 bases left between them. The germline V gene encodes CDR1 SEHNR and CDR2 FQNEAQ (reference sequence). The CDR3 reads CASSLRGATGGYTF. DNA of the CDR3: TGTGCCAGCAGCTTACGGGGGGCGACGGGAGGCTACACCTTC.

The chain carries TRBV6-2 or TRBV6-3 and TRBJ2-5; 9 positions agree with TRBD2. Germline V CDR1 and CDR2: MNHEY, SVGEGT. This CDR3 comprises 17 residues. Trimming removed 7 bases from V and 7 bases from J; junction bases left unmatched: 19. The CDR3 region is CASKYAVTSGRPPTQYF. CDR3 in DNA: TGTGCCAGCAAGTACGCGGTTACCAGCGGGAGGCCGCCGACCCAGTACTTC.

The chain combines TRBV27 with TRBJ2-5; 11 nucleotides align to TRBD2. Losses at the gene ends were 1 base for V and 7 bases for J; bases not matched to a gene: 5. Germline V lookup: CDR1 MNHEY, CDR2 SMNVEV (reference sequence). The CDR3 spans 15 residues. The CDR3 coding sequence is TGTGCCAGCAGTTTATATAGCGGGAGGGCAGGGACCCAGTACTTC. This encodes CASSLYSGRAGTQYF.

The chain employs TRBV10-3 and TRBJ2-4; TRBD2 matches at 8 bases. The J call is uncertain, as TRBJ2-7 better fits the DNA end. This CDR3 contains 14 residues. Germline loops: CDR1 ENHRY, CDR2 SYGVKD. The CDR3 coding sequence is TGTGCCGTCACCAGAGCGGGAGCTAACTCCGAGCAGTACTTC. Its protein is CAVTRAGANSEQYF.

The gene calls are TRBV7-9 and TRBJ1-2, with a tentative D call TRBD1 (6 bases). V was pared by 4 bases and J by 1 base, with 13 bases between. Germline V gene sequence: CDR1 SEHNR, CDR2 FQNEAQ (reference sequence). The CDR3 contains 15 residues. The CDR3 sequence: CASSSPGANNYGYTF. For the CDR3, the DNA is TGTGCCAGCAGCTCTCCGGGGGCGAATAACTATGGCTACACCTTC.

CDR3 protein: CASSPMILGQNTEAFF. The CDR3, as DNA: TGTGCCAGCTCACCAATGATACTGGGGCAGAACACTGAAGCTTTCTTT. The rearrangement links TRBV18 to TRBJ1-1, with D perhaps matching TRBD1 (5 bases). CDR1 KGHSH and CDR2 LQKENI come from the germline V gene. The CDR3 extends over 16 amino acids. V lost 2 bases, J lost 1 base, and 14 bases lay in between.